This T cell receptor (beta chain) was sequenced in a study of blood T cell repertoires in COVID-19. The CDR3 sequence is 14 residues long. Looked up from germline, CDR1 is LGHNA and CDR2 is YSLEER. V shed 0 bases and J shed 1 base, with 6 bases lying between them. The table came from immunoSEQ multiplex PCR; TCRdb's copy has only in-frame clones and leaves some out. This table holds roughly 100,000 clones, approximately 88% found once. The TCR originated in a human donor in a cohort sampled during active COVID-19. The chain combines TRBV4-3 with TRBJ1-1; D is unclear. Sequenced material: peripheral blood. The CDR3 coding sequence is TGCGCCAGCAGCCAAGATCACAGGAACACTGAAGCTTTCTTT. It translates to CASSQDHRNTEAFF.